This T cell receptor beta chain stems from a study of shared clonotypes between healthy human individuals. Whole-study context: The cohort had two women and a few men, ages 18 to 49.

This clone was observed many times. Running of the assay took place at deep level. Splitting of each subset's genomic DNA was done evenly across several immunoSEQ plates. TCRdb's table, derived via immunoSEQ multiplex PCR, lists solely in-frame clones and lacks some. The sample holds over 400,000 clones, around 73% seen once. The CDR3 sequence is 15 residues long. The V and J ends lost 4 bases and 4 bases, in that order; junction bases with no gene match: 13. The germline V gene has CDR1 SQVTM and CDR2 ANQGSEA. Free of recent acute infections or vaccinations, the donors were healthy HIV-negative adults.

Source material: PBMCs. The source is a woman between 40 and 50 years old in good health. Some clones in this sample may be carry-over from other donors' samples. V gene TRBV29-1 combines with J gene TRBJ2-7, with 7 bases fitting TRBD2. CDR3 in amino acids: CSVGGLRRERYEQYF. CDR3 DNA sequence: TGCAGCGTTGGGGGCCTTAGGCGGGAGAGATACGAGCAGTACTTC.